This T cell receptor beta chain was sequenced during a study of control samples from healthy donors and cancer patients. Using immunoSEQ multiplex PCR, the repertoire was profiled, and TCRdb retains in-frame clones only, with some absent. The sample records 35,000 to 40,000 clones, 65% to 85% being singletons. Trimming took 3 bases from V and 8 from J, leaving 10 bases between them. This CDR3 spans 12 amino acids. This chain joins TRBV12-3 or TRBV12-4 and TRBJ2-5, with D perhaps TRBD1 or TRBD2 (5 bases each). Material for sequencing was PBMCs. This clonotype was obtained from an older woman with lung cancer. In DNA, the CDR3 is TGTGCCAGCAGTTTCCAGGGAGATACCCAGTACTTC. The encoded protein is CASSFQGDTQYF.